One sample yielded the 28 T cell receptor beta chains listed below, sequenced in a study of blood T cell repertoires in COVID-19. Clones were sequenced by immunoSEQ multiplex PCR, and TCRdb holds only the in-frame ones, with some missing. Of over 100,000 clones listed, about 89% are singletons. Sequenced sample: peripheral blood. The receptors come from a man between 45 and 60 years old with acute or convalescent COVID-19.

V gene TRBV19 combines with J gene TRBJ2-2, with 8 bases matching TRBD2. The ends lost 8 bases at V and 7 bases at J; junction bases unmatched: 9. Germline V gene data show CDR1 as LNHDA and CDR2 as SQIVND (reference sequence). The CDR3 loop spans 14 amino acids. The CDR3 coding sequence is TGTGCCAGTCCCCCTAGCGGGTCTTTCGGGGAGCTGTTTTTT. Translated, it gives CASPPSGSFGELFF.

This chain joins TRBV3-1 (or the pseudogene TRBV3-2) and TRBJ2-7; 8 nucleotides agree with TRBD2. Trimming cost V 4 bases and J 2 bases; bases outside gene matches: 7. The germline CDR1 and CDR2 sequences are LGHDT and YNNKEL (reference sequence). This CDR3 is built from 15 residues. The CDR3 coding sequence is TGTGCCAGCAGCCTCATAGCGGGACCGACCTACGAGCAGTACTTC. It is translated as CASSLIAGPTYEQYF.

The J gene is TRBJ2-7, the V gene TRBV18; D perhaps matches TRBD1 (6 bases). V was cut by 6 bases and J by 1 base, with 16 bases left in between. CDR1 is KGHSH and CDR2 is LQKENI in the germline V gene. This CDR3 is built from 15 residues. The CDR3 DNA follows: TGTGCCAGCTCCGAGGGACATATCGAGTCCTACGAGCAGTACTTC. It encodes CASSEGHIESYEQYF.

This rearrangement joins TRBV27 to TRBJ2-2; TRBD1 might be the D (5 bases). Trimming left V 3 bases short and J 4 bases short, with 9 bases between. Germline V gene sequence: CDR1 MNHEY, CDR2 SMNVEV (reference sequence). This CDR3 contains 14 residues. Written as DNA, the CDR3 is TGTGCCAGCAGTTTCGGCAGGGTCACCGGGGAGCTGTTTTTT. It encodes CASSFGRVTGELFF.

The V gene is TRBV9, the J gene TRBJ2-6; D gene unclear. The V gene's germline CDR1 is SGDLS and CDR2 YYNGEE. This CDR3 has 13 residues. Deletions cut 4 bases from V and 3 bases from J, with 5 bases between. As DNA, the CDR3 is TGTGCCAGCAGCCACGGTGGGGCCAACGTCCTGACTTTC. It specifies CASSHGGANVLTF.

The J gene is TRBJ1-4, the V gene TRBV23-1, with TRBD1 matching over 8 bases. TRBV23-1 is placed among ORFs of uncertain function. J was trimmed by 7 bases and V by 8 bases; bases with no gene match: 9. CDR3 length: 14 amino acids. CDR3 amino acids: CASVPQGAGEKLFF. In nucleotides, the CDR3 is TGCGCCAGCGTCCCTCAGGGGGCGGGTGAAAAACTGTTTTTT.

The chain has TRBV9 and TRBJ2-7, with 7 bases identical to TRBD1. The CDR3 is made up of 15 amino acids. Germline V gene sequence: CDR1 SGDLS, CDR2 YYNGEE. V trimming: 3 bases; J trimming: 1 base; junction bases outside the gene matches: 7. The CDR3 is CASSASRTGSYEQYF. The CDR3 nucleotides are TGTGCCAGCAGCGCGTCCCGGACAGGTTCCTACGAGCAGTACTTC.

This clone was counted once. The V gene is TRBV9, the J gene TRBJ2-7, with 9 bases lining up with TRBD1. J lost 2 bases, V lost 0 bases, and 0 bases had no gene match. The CDR3 is made up of 14 amino acids. Germline lookup yields CDR1 SGDLS and CDR2 YYNGEE. Written as DNA, the CDR3 is TGTGCCAGCAGCGTAGGACAGGGGGCCTACGAGCAGTACTTC. Encoded protein: CASSVGQGAYEQYF.

This clone was seen once. The chain couples TRBV27 to TRBJ1-4, with D tentatively TRBD1 (5 bases). The CDR3 spans 14 residues. Looked up from germline, CDR1 is MNHEY and CDR2 is SMNVEV (reference sequence). Between the trimmed V and J ends, which lost 0 bases and 8 bases, there was a span of 10 bases. The CDR3 protein is CASSLSGLGEKLFF. Written as DNA, the CDR3 is TGTGCCAGCAGTTTATCGGGGCTGGGGGAAAAACTGTTTTTT. Drawing the rest from reference TRBV27 and TRBJ1-4, the complete variable domain is EAQVTQNPRYLITVTGKKLTVTCSQNMNHEYMSWYRQDPGLGLRQIYYSMNVEVTDKGDVPEGYKVSRKEKRNFPLILESPSPNQTSLYFCASSLSGLGEKLFFGSGTQLSVL.

This chain links TRBV6-5 with TRBJ1-2; 8 bases are a match to TRBD1. The CDR3 loop spans 13 amino acids. The V gene's germline CDR1 is MNHEY and CDR2 SVGAGI. J gave up 2 bases and V 7 bases, and 3 bases lay outside the gene matches. The CDR3 loop reads CASNDRGNYGYTF. The CDR3 DNA reads as TGTGCCAGCAACGACAGGGGAAACTATGGCTACACCTTC.

The rearrangement joins TRBV28 to TRBJ2-2; D is possibly TRBD1 (5 bases). Trimming removed 6 bases from V and 0 bases from J, with 5 bases in between. Looked up from germline, CDR1 is MDHEN and CDR2 is SYDVKM. The length of the CDR3 is 13 residues. In DNA form, the CDR3 reads TGTGCCAGCAGGACAGCGAACACCGGGGAGCTGTTTTTT. Encoded protein: CASRTANTGELFF. Supplemented by reference TRBV28 and TRBJ2-2, the full variable domain reads DVKVTQSSRYLVKRTGEKVFLECVQDMDHENMFWYRQDPGLGLRLIYFSYDVKMKEKGDIPEGYSVSREKKERFSLILESASTNQTSMYLCASRTANTGELFFGEGSRLTVL.

V is TRBV19 and J is TRBJ2-5; D is perhaps TRBD2 (5 bases). Trimming pared 5 bases from V and 5 bases from J, leaving 15 bases between. CDR3 size: 14 residues. Per the germline V gene, CDR1 is LNHDA and CDR2 is SQIVND (reference sequence). CDR3 sequence (DNA): TGTGCCAGTAGTTACGGAAGCCCGGGGGAGACCCAGTACTTC. Its translation: CASSYGSPGETQYF.

V usage is TRBV24-1 and J usage is TRBJ2-1; TRBD1 is a possible D gene (5 bases). Germline values: CDR1 KGHDR, CDR2 SFDVKD. CDR3 length: 14 amino acids. V was clipped by 6 bases and J by 2 bases, with 10 bases between them. CDR3 loop: CATSQDIPYNEQFF. CDR3 nucleotide sequence: TGTGCCACCAGTCAGGACATCCCCTACAATGAGCAGTTCTTC.

About this clone itself: A junction boundary mismatches the germline segment, possibly from a read error. The V call is TRBV4-1, the J call TRBJ1-2; TRBD1 might be the D (5 bases). This CDR3 has 13 amino acids. Germline values: CDR1 MGHRA, CDR2 YSYEKL. The CDR3 reads CASQGSGSYAYTF. The CDR3 nucleotides read TGCGCCAGCCAGGGTTCCGGGTCCTATGCCTACACCTTC.

This clone was recorded a few times. The V and J genes are TRBV28 and TRBJ1-5; the D is unclear. V lost 8 bases to trimming and J lost 4 bases, with 12 bases between them. CDR3 size: 13 residues. Germline V lookup: CDR1 MDHEN, CDR2 SYDVKM. CDR3 sequence: CASARVKNQPQHF. The CDR3 DNA reads as TGTGCCAGCGCGCGGGTCAAAAATCAGCCCCAGCATTTT.

For the CDR3, the DNA is TGTGCCAGCAGTCAGACAGGGGCCCCGCAGTACTTC. Its translation is CASSQTGAPQYF. The rearrangement joins TRBV6-6 to TRBJ2-7; 8 bases are a match to TRBD1. The V segment lost 5 bases and the J segment 9 bases; nucleotides outside the gene matches: 6. The CDR3 length is 12 residues. Per germline, CDR1 MNHNY and CDR2 SVGAGI (reference sequence).

The rearrangement uses TRBV19 and TRBJ1-2; D is perhaps TRBD1 (6 bases). CDR3 size: 13 residues. The V end lost 6 bases, the J end lost 5 bases, and 13 bases lay between the germline ends. CDR1 and CDR2 from the germline V gene are LNHDA and SQIVND (reference sequence). The CDR3 is CASSVGTPYGYTF. CDR3 in DNA: TGTGCCAGTAGCGTGGGGACACCTTATGGCTACACCTTC.

The chain links TRBV14 to TRBJ1-4, with D unclear. Trimming cost V 1 base and J 11 bases, with 11 bases left between them. Germline V gives CDR1 SGHDN, CDR2 FVKESK. This CDR3 has 13 amino acids. CDR3 amino acids: CASSQAPMRKLFF. CDR3 nucleotide sequence: TGTGCCAGCAGCCAAGCTCCTATGAGGAAACTGTTTTTT.

The CDR3 sequence is CASSSETGDPTDTQYF. The DNA of the CDR3 is TGCGCCAGCAGCTCGGAGACAGGGGACCCCACAGATACGCAGTATTTT. The chain is built from TRBV5-1 and TRBJ2-3, with TRBD1 identical over 8 bases. Germline V CDR1 and CDR2: SGHRS, YFSETQ. The CDR3 contains 16 residues. With 3 bases clipped from V and 2 bases from J, the junction kept 8 bases outside the gene matches.

This clone was counted between two and nine times. V and J are TRBV11-2 and TRBJ1-1, with a tentative D call TRBD1 (5 bases). Looked up from germline, CDR1 is SGHAT and CDR2 is FQNNGV. The CDR3 consists of 13 residues. The germline V and J ends were trimmed by 3 bases and 4 bases, with 9 bases remaining between them. For the CDR3, the DNA is TGTGCCAGCAGCTTGGCAGGGATCACTGAAGCTTTCTTT. Translation gives CASSLAGITEAFF.

The rearrangement joins TRBV2 to TRBJ1-2, with no clear D. The CDR3 totals 12 residues. Germline-derived CDR1 and CDR2 are SNHLY and FYNNEI. With 5 bases removed from V and 8 bases from J, the gap between germline ends came to 12 bases. The CDR3 DNA reads as TGTGCCAGCAGTACAGCCTTCTGGGGCTACACCTTC. Encoded protein: CASSTAFWGYTF.

The chain joins TRBV3-1 (or the pseudogene TRBV3-2) to TRBJ2-5; TRBD1 agrees at 8 bases. Germline CDR1 reads LGHDT; CDR2 reads YNNKEL (reference sequence). V lost 2 bases to trimming and J lost 7 bases; unmatched junction nucleotides: 6. The CDR3 sequence is 14 residues long. CDR3 DNA sequence: TGTGCCAGCAGCCAAAAACAGGGGGTAGGGACCCAGTACTTC. Residues: CASSQKQGVGTQYF.

This sequence joins TRBV6-4 and TRBJ2-1; 13 bases fit TRBD2. The CDR3 has 20 residues. Germline values: CDR1 MRHNA, CDR2 SNTAGT. The J segment lost 0 bases and the V segment lost 5 bases, leaving 13 bases of the junction unmatched. CDR3 loop: CASSPPRTSGSPTSYNEQFF. CDR3 coding DNA: TGTGCCAGCAGTCCTCCCCGGACTAGCGGGAGTCCTACCTCCTACAATGAGCAGTTCTTC.

The rearrangement uses TRBV10-1 and TRBJ1-3; 9 bases line up with TRBD1. The CDR3 loop spans 15 amino acids. The V and J ends lost 6 bases and 6 bases, in that order; junction bases with no gene match: 9. Germline V CDR1 and CDR2: WNHNN, SYGVQD (reference sequence). The CDR3 loop reads CASRPGQGRENTIYF. As DNA, the CDR3 is TGCGCCAGCAGACCCGGACAGGGGAGGGAAAACACCATATATTTT.

The chain has TRBV11-2 and TRBJ1-4; no definite D call. Germline V CDR1 and CDR2: SGHAT, FQNNGV. V was clipped by 6 bases and J by 7 bases, with 15 bases between them. The CDR3 has 14 residues. The CDR3, as DNA: TGTGCCAGCAGGTCGAATACACGGGGTGAAAAACTGTTTTTT. Its protein product is CASRSNTRGEKLFF.

Only a few counts were recorded for this clone. V gene TRBV14 combines with J gene TRBJ1-1, with 9 bases aligning to TRBD1. The CDR3 contains 14 residues. CDR1 is SGHDN and CDR2 is FVKESK in the germline V gene. V was pared by 3 bases and J by 8 bases, with 7 bases of the junction left unmatched. CDR3 region: CASSHFTGGQEAFF. In DNA, the CDR3 is TGTGCCAGCAGCCATTTTACAGGGGGCCAAGAAGCTTTCTTT.

V and J are TRBV5-8 and TRBJ2-5, with 11 positions matching TRBD1. Germline CDR1 SGHTS, CDR2 YDEGEE. CDR3 length: 16 residues. After removal of 1 base from V and 4 bases from J, the junction contained 6 bases not matched to a gene. The CDR3 coding sequence is TGTGCCAGCAGCTTGAGAGGACAGGGGGCGGGAGAGACCCAGTACTTC. It yields the protein CASSLRGQGAGETQYF. Full variable domain (missing parts from reference TRBV5-8 and TRBJ2-5): EAGVTQSPTHLIKTRGQQATLRCSPISGHTSVYWYQQALGLGLQFLLWYDEGEERNRGNFPPRFSGRQFPNYSSELNVNALELEDSALYLCASSLRGQGAGETQYFGPGTRLLVL.

The rearrangement uses TRBV5-6 and TRBJ1-5; 10 bases match TRBD1. V was clipped by 3 bases and J by 6 bases; unmatched bases: 0. CDR1 and CDR2 from the germline V gene are SGHDT and YYEEEE. This CDR3 contains 13 residues. CDR3 in amino acids: CASSWDRGQPQHF. In DNA form, the CDR3 reads TGTGCCAGCAGCTGGGACAGGGGTCAGCCCCAGCATTTT.